This TCR beta chain was documented in a study of blood T cell repertoires in COVID-19. Study summary: The United States, Italy and Spain provided the acute and convalescent COVID-19 samples. T cells, B-cell-depleted T cells, or PBMCs provided the cDNA or gDNA that served as material.

The CDR3 covers 14 residues. After removal of 5 bases from V and 4 bases from J, the junction contained 6 bases not matched to a gene. Germline V gene lookup returns CDR1 PRHDT and CDR2 FYEKMQ (reference sequence). In the authors' methods: Counts of nucleated cells, estimated from reference gene primer amplification, were obtained. Repertoires were generated with immunoSEQ multiplex PCR, while TCRdb's copy carries only in-frame clones and drops some. V, J and clone size are those of that table, while D and trimming were read from the DNA. The sample includes about 81,000 clones, 70% to 85% seen only once; the top ten take roughly 14%.

The sequence came from a human donor in a cohort sampled during active COVID-19. Specimen: peripheral blood. The chain is built from TRBV13 and TRBJ2-5; 8 positions agree with TRBD2. In nucleotides, the CDR3 is TGTGCCAGCAGCCTACGGACTAGCTCAGAGACCCAGTACTTC. This sequence encodes CASSLRTSSETQYF.